The present TCR beta chain was sequenced within a study of cytomegalovirus exposure and HLA in healthy donors. Whole-study context: A preliminary data release comprised approximately 85 million unique TCRs obtained from HLA-typed donors. General study findings and limits: Sequencing likely caused a cluster of highly shared sequence variants. Usually a TCR sequence was rare, but some public TCRs were found in many donors. TRBV6-2, TRBV6-3 and other indistinguishable V segments were excluded.

Details on this clone: Its target is not known.

13 Jbeta primers and 60 Vbeta primers were used for the PCR. Only in-frame clones appear in the TCRdb table, and some are missing; sequencing was by immunoSEQ multiplex PCR. The table includes around 190,000 clones, around 82% detected once. Germline CDR1 reads LGHNA; CDR2 reads YSLEER. Trimming at V came to 3 bases and at J to 7 bases, leaving 5 bases not matched to a gene. CDR3 size: 13 residues. The sequenced sample was PBMCs. This sequence was found in a middle-aged man in good health and CMV-seronegative. This sequence joins TRBV4-3 and TRBJ1-2, with 7 bases lining up with TRBD1. CDR3 protein: CASSQDQGGGYTF. CDR3 DNA: TGCGCCAGCAGCCAGGACCAGGGGGGTGGCTACACCTTC.